The 14 T cell receptor beta chains below all came from one sample that was sequenced in a study of blood T cell repertoires in COVID-19. Assay used: immunoSEQ multiplex PCR; TCRdb lists only in-frame clones, some missing. The sample shows fewer than 100,000 clones, approximately 85% of them seen only once. Sequencing used peripheral blood. The source of these receptors is a human donor in a cohort sampled during active COVID-19.

The V call is TRBV20-1, the J call TRBJ2-1; 13 bases are a match to TRBD2. CDR1 is DFQATT, CDR2 SNEGSKA, per germline (reference sequence). With V trimmed by 3 bases and J by 5 bases, 1 base remained unmatched. The CDR3 consists of 14 residues. The CDR3 reads CSASGLAGDNEQFF. In nucleotides, the CDR3 is TGCAGTGCTAGTGGACTAGCGGGAGACAATGAGCAGTTCTTC.

A few counts support this clone. V gene TRBV7-2 combines with J gene TRBJ2-3; 8 bases match TRBD2. CDR1 and CDR2 (germline): SGHTA, FQGNSA. Losses at the gene ends were 3 bases for V and 6 bases for J; bases not matched to a gene: 8. The CDR3 loop spans 15 amino acids. CDR3 DNA sequence: TGTGCCAGCAGCTTGGCAGGCGGGGGGTCGGATACGCAGTATTTT. It translates to CASSLAGGGSDTQYF.

The rearrangement joins TRBV12-2 to TRBJ2-3; the D segment call TRBD2 is taken from the table without a DNA check. TRBV12-2 is assigned pseudogene status. CDR3 size: 17 residues. CDR3 sequence (DNA): TGTGCAAGTCGCTCCGGCTCGGTGCGGCGGGCCACAGATACGCAGTATTTT. Protein: CASRSGSVRRATDTQYF.

V gene TRBV7-2 combines with J gene TRBJ1-2; 8 bases line up with TRBD1. The CDR3 is made up of 15 amino acids. Unmatched junction bases numbered 8, after V lost 5 bases and J lost 3 bases. Germline loops: CDR1 SGHTA, CDR2 FQGNSA. The CDR3 DNA follows: TGTGCCAGCAGCCCCCAGGGGGCGCCTCACTATGGCTACACCTTC. This gives the protein CASSPQGAPHYGYTF. Looking up the rest from reference TRBV7-2 and TRBJ1-2 gives the full variable domain: GAGVSQSPSNKVTEKGKDVELRCDPISGHTALYWYRQSLGQGLEFLIYFQGNSAPDKSGLPSDRFSAERTGGSVSTLTIQRTQQEDSAVYLCASSPQGAPHYGYTFGSGTRLTVV.

A remark on this clone: At one end, the junction sequence differs from germline, possibly due to a read error. The CDR3 DNA sequence: TGTGCCAGCAGCTTCGAGAGACTAGCGTTGGTCTTC. Its protein is CASSFERLALVF. V is TRBV7-9 and J is TRBJ2-1, with TRBD2 matching over 8 bases. CDR3 length: 12 amino acids. Germline V gives CDR1 SEHNR, CDR2 FQNEAQ (reference sequence).

This chain connects TRBV7-3 to TRBJ2-2; 8 bases are shared with TRBD2. Germline lookup yields CDR1 SGHTA and CDR2 FQGTGA. The CDR3 is made up of 15 amino acids. V was pared by 2 bases and J by 6 bases, with 5 bases of the junction left unmatched. CDR3 bases: TGTGCCAGCAGCTTAGGGCTAGCGGGTGCCGGGGAGCTGTTTTTT. Translating it yields CASSLGLAGAGELFF.

The chain carries TRBV6-5 and TRBJ2-1; D might be TRBD1 (6 bases). The CDR3 extends over 12 amino acids. Deletions cut 6 bases from V and 9 bases from J, with 12 bases between. Germline loops: CDR1 MNHEY, CDR2 SVGAGI. This chain's CDR3 is CASRDSLGEQFF. Here the CDR3 DNA reads TGTGCCAGCAGGGACAGTTTAGGTGAGCAGTTCTTC.

The rearrangement uses TRBV28 and TRBJ2-7; 7 nucleotides match TRBD1. Unmatched junction bases numbered 7, after V lost 4 bases and J lost 4 bases. The CDR3 runs to 14 residues. The germline gives CDR1 MDHEN, CDR2 SYDVKM. The CDR3 spells CASSSVRGPYEQYF. The CDR3 bases are TGTGCCAGCAGTTCGGTGAGGGGGCCGTACGAGCAGTACTTC. The variable domain in full, with the rest retrieved from reference TRBV28 and TRBJ2-7, is DVKVTQSSRYLVKRTGEKVFLECVQDMDHENMFWYRQDPGLGLRLIYFSYDVKMKEKGDIPEGYSVSREKKERFSLILESASTNQTSMYLCASSSVRGPYEQYFGPGTRLTVT.

The chain combines TRBV4-2 with TRBJ2-7; 11 bases fit TRBD2. Germline CDR1 LGHNA, CDR2 YNFKEQ. CDR3 size: 18 residues. Trimming took 1 base from V and 1 from J; bases not matched to a gene: 9. CDR3 amino acids: CASSQGTSGQGGSYEQYF. The CDR3 coding sequence is TGTGCCAGCAGCCAAGGGACTAGCGGGCAAGGGGGGTCCTACGAGCAGTACTTC.

The rearrangement links TRBV3-1 (or the pseudogene TRBV3-2) to TRBJ1-1; D is unclear. Germline CDR1 and CDR2: LGHDT and YNNKEL (reference sequence). Trimming left V 0 bases short and J 7 bases short, with 9 bases between. This CDR3 contains 13 residues. The CDR3 DNA reads as TGTGCCAGCAGCCAAGATCGGGAGGATGAAGCTTTCTTT. Its translation is CASSQDREDEAFF.

The V call is TRBV7-3, the J call TRBJ2-3, with TRBD2 matching over 7 bases. Germline assignment: CDR1 SGHTA and CDR2 FQGTGA. Unmatched junction bases numbered 6, after V lost 5 bases and J lost 1 base. The CDR3 extends over 15 amino acids. CDR3 loop: CASSQSGTGTDTQYF. Written as DNA, the CDR3 is TGTGCCAGCAGCCAAAGCGGGACGGGCACAGATACGCAGTATTTT. Variable domain in full (rest from reference TRBV7-3 and TRBJ2-3): GAGVSQTPSNKVTEKGKYVELRCDPISGHTALYWYRQSLGQGPEFLIYFQGTGAADDSGLPNDRFFAVRPEGSVSTLKIQRTERGDSAVYLCASSQSGTGTDTQYFGPGTRLTVL.

The V call is TRBV10-3, the J call TRBJ2-6; TRBD1 aligns across 8 bases. The CDR3 runs 17 residues. CDR1 and CDR2 (germline): ENHRY, SYGVKD. The J segment lost 0 bases and the V segment lost 3 bases, leaving 4 bases of the junction unmatched. The CDR3 nucleotides are TGTGCCATCAGTGACGGGACAGGCCACTCTGGGGCCAACGTCCTGACTTTC. Its protein is CAISDGTGHSGANVLTF.

The rearrangement uses TRBV7-9 and TRBJ1-5; the D gene is possibly TRBD1 (6 bases). The germline V and J ends were trimmed by 1 base and 6 bases, with 10 bases remaining between them. CDR1 and CDR2 from the germline V gene are SEHNR and FQNEAQ (reference sequence). The CDR3 has 14 amino acids. CDR3: CASSLEGVSQPQHF. The CDR3 nucleotides read TGTGCCAGCAGCTTAGAGGGGGTGAGTCAGCCCCAGCATTTT.

The chain carries TRBV12-3 or TRBV12-4 and TRBJ2-1, with TRBD2 as a possible D gene (5 bases). The length of the CDR3 is 13 residues. V dropped 3 bases and J dropped 5 bases, with 8 bases sitting between them. CDR3 in amino acids: CASSFQADNEQFF. In DNA, the CDR3 is TGTGCCAGCAGTTTTCAAGCGGACAATGAGCAGTTCTTC.